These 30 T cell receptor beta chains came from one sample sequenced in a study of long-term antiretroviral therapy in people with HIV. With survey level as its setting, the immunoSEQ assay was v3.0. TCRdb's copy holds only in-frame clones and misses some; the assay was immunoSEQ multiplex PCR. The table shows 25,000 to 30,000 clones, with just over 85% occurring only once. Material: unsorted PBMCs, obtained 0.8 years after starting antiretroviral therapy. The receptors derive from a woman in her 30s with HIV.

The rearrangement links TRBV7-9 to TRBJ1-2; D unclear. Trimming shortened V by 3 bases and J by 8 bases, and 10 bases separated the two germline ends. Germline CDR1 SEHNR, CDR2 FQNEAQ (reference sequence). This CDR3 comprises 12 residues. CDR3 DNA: TGTGCCAGCAGCTTGGGCAGTTCAGGCTACACCTTC. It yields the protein CASSLGSSGYTF.

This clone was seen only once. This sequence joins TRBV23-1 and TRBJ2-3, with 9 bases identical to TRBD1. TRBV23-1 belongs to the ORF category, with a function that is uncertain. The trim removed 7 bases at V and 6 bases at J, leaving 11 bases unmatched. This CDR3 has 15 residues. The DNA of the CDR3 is TGCGCCAGCACTAAAGGGGACAGGGTCTTGGATACGCAGTATTTT. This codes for CASTKGDRVLDTQYF.

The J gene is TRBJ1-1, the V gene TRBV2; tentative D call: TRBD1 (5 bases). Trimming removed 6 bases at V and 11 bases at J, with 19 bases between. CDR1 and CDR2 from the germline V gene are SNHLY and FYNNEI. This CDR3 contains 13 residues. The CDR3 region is CASSLDSLLGAFF. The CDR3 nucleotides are TGTGCCAGCAGCCTCGACAGTCTACTGGGGGCTTTCTTT.

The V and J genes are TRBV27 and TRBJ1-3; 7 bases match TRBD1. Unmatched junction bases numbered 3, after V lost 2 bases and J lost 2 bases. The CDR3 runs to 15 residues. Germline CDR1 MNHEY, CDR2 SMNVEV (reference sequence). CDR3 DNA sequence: TGTGCCAGCAGTTTACGGGGGACAGCTGGAAACACCATATATTTT. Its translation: CASSLRGTAGNTIYF.

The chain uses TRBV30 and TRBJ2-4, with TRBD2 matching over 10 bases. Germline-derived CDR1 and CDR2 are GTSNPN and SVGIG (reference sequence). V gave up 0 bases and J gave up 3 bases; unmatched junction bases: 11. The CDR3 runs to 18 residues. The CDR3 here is CAWSVERGGSFNKNIQYF. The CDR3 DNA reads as TGTGCCTGGAGTGTGGAGCGGGGGGGCTCGTTCAACAAAAACATTCAGTACTTC.

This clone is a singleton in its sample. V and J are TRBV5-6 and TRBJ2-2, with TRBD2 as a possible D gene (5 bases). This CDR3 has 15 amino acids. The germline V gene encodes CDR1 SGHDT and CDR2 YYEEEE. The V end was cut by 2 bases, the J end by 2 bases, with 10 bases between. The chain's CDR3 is CASSFPGSNTGELFF. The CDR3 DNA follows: TGTGCCAGCAGCTTCCCGGGGTCTAACACCGGGGAGCTGTTTTTT. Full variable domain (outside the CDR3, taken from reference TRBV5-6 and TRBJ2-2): DAGVTQSPTHLIKTRGQQVTLRCSPKSGHDTVSWYQQALGQGPQFIFQYYEEEERQRGNFPDRFSGHQFPNYSSELNVNALLLGDSALYLCASSFPGSNTGELFFGEGSRLTVL.

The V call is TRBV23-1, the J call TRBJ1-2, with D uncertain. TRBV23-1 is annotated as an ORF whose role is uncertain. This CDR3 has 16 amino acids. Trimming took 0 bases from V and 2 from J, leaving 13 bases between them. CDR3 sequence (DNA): TGCGCCAGCAGTCAATCAACCGCAGAGGGAAACTATGGCTACACCTTC. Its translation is CASSQSTAEGNYGYTF.

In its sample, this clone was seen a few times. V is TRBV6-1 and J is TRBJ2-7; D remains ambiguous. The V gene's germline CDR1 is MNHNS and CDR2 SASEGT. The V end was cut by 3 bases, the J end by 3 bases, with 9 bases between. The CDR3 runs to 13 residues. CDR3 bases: TGTGCCAGCAGTGAGAGATCGGACTACGAGCAGTACTTC. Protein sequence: CASSERSDYEQYF.

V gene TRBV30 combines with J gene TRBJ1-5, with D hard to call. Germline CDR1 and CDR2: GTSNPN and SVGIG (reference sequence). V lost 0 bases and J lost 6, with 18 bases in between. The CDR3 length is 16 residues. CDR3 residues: CAWSVAPGWGGQPQHF. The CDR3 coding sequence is TGTGCCTGGAGTGTAGCCCCAGGCTGGGGAGGTCAGCCCCAGCATTTT.

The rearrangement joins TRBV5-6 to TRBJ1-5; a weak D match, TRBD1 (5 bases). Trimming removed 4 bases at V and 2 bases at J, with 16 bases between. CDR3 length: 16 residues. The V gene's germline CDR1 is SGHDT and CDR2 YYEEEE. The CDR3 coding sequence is TGTGCCAGCAGCCAGGGAGGACATCCAGGCAATCAGCCCCAGCATTTT. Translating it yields CASSQGGHPGNQPQHF.

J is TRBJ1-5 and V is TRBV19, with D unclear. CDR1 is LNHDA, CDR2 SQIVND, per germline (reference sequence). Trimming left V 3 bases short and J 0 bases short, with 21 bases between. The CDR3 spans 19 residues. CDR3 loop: CASSMRSGGERYSNQPQHF. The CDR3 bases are TGTGCCAGTAGTATGAGGTCCGGAGGCGAGAGATATAGCAATCAGCCCCAGCATTTT.

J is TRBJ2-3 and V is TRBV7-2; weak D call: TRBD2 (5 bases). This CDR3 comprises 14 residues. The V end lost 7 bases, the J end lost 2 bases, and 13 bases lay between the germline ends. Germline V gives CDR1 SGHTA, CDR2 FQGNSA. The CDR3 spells CASNTGLSTDTQYF. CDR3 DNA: TGTGCCAGCAACACCGGACTTTCCACAGATACGCAGTATTTT.

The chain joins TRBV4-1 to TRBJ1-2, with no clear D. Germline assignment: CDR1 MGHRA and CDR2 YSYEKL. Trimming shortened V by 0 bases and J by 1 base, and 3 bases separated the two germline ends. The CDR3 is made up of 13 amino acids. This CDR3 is CASSQELNYGYTF. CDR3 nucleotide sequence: TGCGCCAGCAGCCAAGAACTTAACTATGGCTACACCTTC.

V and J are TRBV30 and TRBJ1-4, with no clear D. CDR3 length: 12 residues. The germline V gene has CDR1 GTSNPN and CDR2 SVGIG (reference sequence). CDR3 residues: CGVIATNEKLFF. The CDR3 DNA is TGTGGGGTCATAGCAACTAATGAAAAACTGTTTTTT. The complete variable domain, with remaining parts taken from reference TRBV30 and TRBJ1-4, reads SQTIHQWPATLVQPVGSPLSLECTVEGTSNPNLYWYRQAAGRGLQLLFYSVGIGQISSEVPQNLSASRPQDRQFILSSKKLLLSDSGFYLCGVIATNEKLFFGSGTQLSVL.

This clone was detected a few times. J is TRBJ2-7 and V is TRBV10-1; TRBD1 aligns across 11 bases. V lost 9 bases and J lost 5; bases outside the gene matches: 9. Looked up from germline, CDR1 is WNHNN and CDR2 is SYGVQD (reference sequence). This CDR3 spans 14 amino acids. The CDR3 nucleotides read TGCGCCAGTGCCCCGGGACAGGGGGTGAACGAGCAGTACGTC. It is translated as CASAPGQGVNEQYV.

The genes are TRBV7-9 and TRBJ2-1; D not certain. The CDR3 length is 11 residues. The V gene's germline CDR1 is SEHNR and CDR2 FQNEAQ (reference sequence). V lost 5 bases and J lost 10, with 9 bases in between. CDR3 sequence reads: CASSPSAEQFF. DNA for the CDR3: TGTGCCAGCAGCCCTTCGGCGGAGCAGTTCTTC.

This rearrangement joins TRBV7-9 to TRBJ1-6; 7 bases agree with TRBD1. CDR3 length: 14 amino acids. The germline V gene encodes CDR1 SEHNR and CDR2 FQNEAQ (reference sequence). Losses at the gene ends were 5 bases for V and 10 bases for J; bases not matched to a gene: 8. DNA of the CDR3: TGTGCCAGCAGCCCGGGACAGAGGGGATCACCCCTCCACTTT. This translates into CASSPGQRGSPLHF. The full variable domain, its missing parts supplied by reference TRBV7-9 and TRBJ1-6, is DTGVSQNPRHKITKRGQNVTFRCDPISEHNRLYWYRQTLGQGPEFLTYFQNEAQLEKSRLLSDRFSAERPKGSFSTLEIQRTEQGDSAMYLCASSPGQRGSPLHFGNGTRLTVT.

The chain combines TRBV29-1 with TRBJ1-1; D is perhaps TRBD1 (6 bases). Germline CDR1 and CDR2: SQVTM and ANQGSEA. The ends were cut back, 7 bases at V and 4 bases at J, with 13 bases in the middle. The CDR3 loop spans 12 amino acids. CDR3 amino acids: CSGNRVGTEAFF. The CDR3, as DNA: TGCAGCGGAAACAGGGTGGGCACTGAAGCTTTCTTT.

CDR3 loop: CASSLDPANTYEQYF. In DNA, the CDR3 is TGTGCCAGCAGCTTGGATCCGGCAAATACCTACGAGCAGTACTTC. The chain has TRBV5-5 and TRBJ2-7; unclear D gene. This CDR3 spans 15 amino acids. Germline V gives CDR1 SGHKS, CDR2 YYEKEE (reference sequence). V was clipped by 0 bases and J by 2 bases, with 12 bases between them.

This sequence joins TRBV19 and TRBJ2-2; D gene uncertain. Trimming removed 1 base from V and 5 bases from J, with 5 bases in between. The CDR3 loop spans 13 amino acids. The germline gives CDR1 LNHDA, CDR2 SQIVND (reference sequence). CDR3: CASSIVGTGELFF. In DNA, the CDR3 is TGTGCCAGTAGTATAGTTGGTACCGGGGAGCTGTTTTTT. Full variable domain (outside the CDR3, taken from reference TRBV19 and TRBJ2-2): DGGITQSPKYLFRKEGQNVTLSCEQNLNHDAMYWYRQDPGQGLRLIYYSQIVNDFQKGDIAEGYSVSREKKESFPLTVTSAQKNPTAFYLCASSIVGTGELFFGEGSRLTVL.

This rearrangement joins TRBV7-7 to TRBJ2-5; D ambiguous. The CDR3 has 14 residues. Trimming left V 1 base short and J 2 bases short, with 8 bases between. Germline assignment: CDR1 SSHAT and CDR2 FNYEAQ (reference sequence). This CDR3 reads CASSLDRLQETQYF. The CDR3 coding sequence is TGTGCCAGCAGCTTAGATCGATTACAAGAGACCCAGTACTTC.

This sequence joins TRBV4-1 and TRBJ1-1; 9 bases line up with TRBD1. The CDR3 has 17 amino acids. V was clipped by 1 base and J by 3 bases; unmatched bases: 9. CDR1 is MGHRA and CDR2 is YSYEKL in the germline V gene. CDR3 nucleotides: TGCGCCAGCAGCCAAGGGGGGACAGGGTATAGGGACACTGAAGCTTTCTTT. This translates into CASSQGGTGYRDTEAFF.

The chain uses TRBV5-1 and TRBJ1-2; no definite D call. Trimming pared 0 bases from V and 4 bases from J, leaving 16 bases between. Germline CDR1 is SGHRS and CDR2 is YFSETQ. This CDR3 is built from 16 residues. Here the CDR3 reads CASSLASSGGAYGYTF. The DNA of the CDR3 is TGCGCCAGCAGCTTGGCCTCGTCGGGAGGAGCCTATGGCTACACCTTC.

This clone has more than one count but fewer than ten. The CDR3 loop is CASSYPGGATEAFF. CDR3 nucleotide sequence: TGTGCCAGCAGTTATCCCGGAGGGGCCACTGAAGCTTTCTTT. The chain combines TRBV28 with TRBJ1-1; TRBD1 might be the D (5 bases). The ends were cut back, 4 bases at V and 4 bases at J, with 13 bases in the middle. Looked up from germline, CDR1 is MDHEN and CDR2 is SYDVKM. This CDR3 spans 14 amino acids. Supplemented by reference TRBV28 and TRBJ1-1, the full variable domain reads DVKVTQSSRYLVKRTGEKVFLECVQDMDHENMFWYRQDPGLGLRLIYFSYDVKMKEKGDIPEGYSVSREKKERFSLILESASTNQTSMYLCASSYPGGATEAFFGQGTRLTVV.

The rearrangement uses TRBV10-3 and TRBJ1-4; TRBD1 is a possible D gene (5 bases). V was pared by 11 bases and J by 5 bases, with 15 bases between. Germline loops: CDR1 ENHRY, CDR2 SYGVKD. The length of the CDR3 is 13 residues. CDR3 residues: CASREGGNEKLFF. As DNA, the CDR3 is TGTGCCTCCAGGGAGGGAGGGAATGAAAAACTGTTTTTT.

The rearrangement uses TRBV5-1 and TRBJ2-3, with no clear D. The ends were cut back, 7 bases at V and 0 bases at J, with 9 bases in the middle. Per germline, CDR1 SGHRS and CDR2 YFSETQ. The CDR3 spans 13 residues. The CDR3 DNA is TGCGCCAGCTCAATTCCTAGCACAGATACGCAGTATTTT. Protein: CASSIPSTDTQYF. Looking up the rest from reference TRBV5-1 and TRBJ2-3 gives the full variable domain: KAGVTQTPRYLIKTRGQQVTLSCSPISGHRSVSWYQQTPGQGLQFLFEYFSETQRNKGNFPGRFSGRQFSNSRSEMNVSTLELGDSALYLCASSIPSTDTQYFGPGTRLTVL.

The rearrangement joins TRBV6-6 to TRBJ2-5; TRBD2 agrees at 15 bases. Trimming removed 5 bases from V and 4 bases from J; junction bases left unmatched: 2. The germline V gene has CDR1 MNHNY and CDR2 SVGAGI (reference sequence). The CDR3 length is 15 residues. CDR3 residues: CASSRTSGGGETQYF. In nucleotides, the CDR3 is TGTGCCAGCAGTCGGACTAGCGGGGGGGGAGAGACCCAGTACTTC.

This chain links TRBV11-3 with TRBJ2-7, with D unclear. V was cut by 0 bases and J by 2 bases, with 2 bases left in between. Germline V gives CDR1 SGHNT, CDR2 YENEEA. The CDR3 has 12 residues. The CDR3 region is CASSLDPYEQYF. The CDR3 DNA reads TGTGCCAGCAGCTTAGATCCCTACGAGCAGTACTTC.

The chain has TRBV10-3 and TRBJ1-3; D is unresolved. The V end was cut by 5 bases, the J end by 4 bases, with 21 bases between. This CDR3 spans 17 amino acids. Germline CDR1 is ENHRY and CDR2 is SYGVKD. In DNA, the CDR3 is TGTGCCATCAGTTTAGCCGATTTAGGCAGTCCAGGAAACACCATATATTTT. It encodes CAISLADLGSPGNTIYF.

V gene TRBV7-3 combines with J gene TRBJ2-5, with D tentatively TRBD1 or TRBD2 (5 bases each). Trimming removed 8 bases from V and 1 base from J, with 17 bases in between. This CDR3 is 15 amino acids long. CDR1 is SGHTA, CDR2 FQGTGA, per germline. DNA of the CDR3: TGTGCCAGCGCCCCCGGATCCGGGGCCCAAGAGACCCAGTACTTC. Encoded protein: CASAPGSGAQETQYF.